Included here is one T cell receptor (beta chain) sequence, with context. Antigen: not known. CDR3 length equals 15 residues. V was pared by 1 base and J by 1 base, with 10 bases between. CDR1 and CDR2 from the germline V gene are MGHRA and YSYEKL. The source of the sample is a study of T-cell memory formation after mild COVID-19. Whole-study results and caveats: The CD4+ clones that contracted clustered mainly within CM and EM, and the CD8+ clones concentrated in EMRA. Later expanders leaned CD4+, whereas clones that contracted between day 15 and 85 were balanced CD4/CD8. Some SARS-CoV-2-responding clones were already detected in memory before infection.

5'RACE with constant-segment primers yielded barcoded, UMI-tagged TCR alpha and TCR beta cDNA libraries. MiXCR, applied by TCRdb to the 5' RACE reads, yields one record per CDR3 protein. The sample comprises 400,000 to 550,000 distinct CDR3 sequences, roughly 23% of which are singletons, and about 12% rests with the top ten. This receptor was obtained from an adult woman who had mild COVID-19 (a few samples of this study predate the infection). Cell type and time point are not known. V usage is TRBV4-1 and J usage is TRBJ1-1, with a possible D match to TRBD1 (5 bases). Specimen: PBMCs or a T cell subset sorted from them (not recorded which). CDR3 region: CASSQGGRENTEAFF. The CDR3 bases are TGCGCCAGCAGCCAAGGAGGCAGGGAGAACACTGAAGCTTTCTTT.